This TCR beta chain appears in the sequencing data of a study of cytomegalovirus exposure and HLA in healthy donors. This PCR relied on a set of 60 Vbeta primers and 13 Jbeta primers. Using immunoSEQ multiplex PCR, the repertoire was profiled, and TCRdb retains in-frame clones only, with some absent. The table includes about 120,000 clones, approximately 8.6% detected once. To note about this clone: Its antigen is undetermined.

General study results and limits: TCR beta chain V- and J-gene trimming was linked, in a later analysis, to a missense variant in DCLRE1C. Most of the CMV-associated TCR beta chains (in a later analysis) appeared to be HLA-restricted. Reports state that TCR beta sequences accurately predicted most subjects' HLA-A and HLA-B alleles. Overall, around 160 TCR beta chains were annotated as cytomegalovirus-associated.

V lost 3 bases to trimming and J lost 8 bases; unmatched junction nucleotides: 12. Per the germline V gene, CDR1 is MGHDK and CDR2 is SYGVNS. CDR3 length equals 17 residues. This sequence was found in a woman in her 40s in good health and CMV-seropositive. Sequenced material: PBMCs. This chain joins TRBV25-1 and TRBJ2-1; 11 bases map to TRBD2. CDR3 protein: CASSDQSSSGGLDEQFF. Here the CDR3 DNA reads TGTGCCAGCAGTGATCAGAGTTCTAGCGGGGGGCTTGATGAGCAGTTCTTC.